These T cell receptor beta chains were read from a single sample in a study of early T cells in non-severe SARS-CoV-2 infection. Each CDR3 protein gets one entry after TCRdb re-called the 5' RACE reads with MiXCR. The table lists around 82,000 distinct CDR3 sequences, over 9.5% of them singletons. Specimen: whole blood. These receptor sequences come from an adult who was a healthcare worker with PCR-confirmed SARS-CoV-2 infection or an uninfected control (not recorded which). Each CDR3 is given with its conserved first and last residue. D genes are given only for firm matches. Expanded clones get a size class; other rows say once, few or many, or leave the size out.

v_call	d_call	clone_size	j_call	cdr3_aa	cdr3_nt
TRBV28	TRBD1	many	TRBJ1-1	CASSWGAGGVTEAFF	TGTGCCAGCAGTTGGGGGGCAGGGGGCGTCACTGAAGCTTTCTTT
TRBV15	.	.	TRBJ2-7	CATSRDAGTFYEQYF	TGTGCCACCAGCAGAGATGCCGGGACCTTCTACGAGCAGTACTTC
TRBV29-1	TRBD2	few	TRBJ2-1	CSVGGLEFVYYNEQFF	TGCAGCGTTGGGGGACTAGAGTTCGTATACTACAATGAGCAGTTCTTC
TRBV27	.	few	TRBJ2-1	CASSLGGVQRVGEQFF	TGTGCCAGCAGTTTAGGAGGAGTCCAGAGGGTCGGCGAGCAGTTCTTC
TRBV29-1	TRBD1	.	TRBJ2-1	CSVGGDRVLWEQFF	TGCAGCGTTGGGGGGGACAGGGTATTGTGGGAGCAGTTCTTC
TRBV28	.	few	TRBJ1-6	CASSLKISSYNSPLHF	TGTGCCAGCAGTTTAAAGATTAGCTCCTATAATTCACCCCTCCACTTT
TRBV20-1	.	.	TRBJ1-2	CSAPQRGYGYTF	TGCAGTGCCCCCCAAAGGGGGTATGGCTACACCTTC
TRBV27	.	many	TRBJ1-1	CASSLFLGGGLNTEAFF	TGTGCCAGCAGTTTATTTTTAGGTGGGGGATTGAACACTGAAGCTTTCTTT
TRBV20-1	.	.	TRBJ1-1	CRVLGNTEAFF	TGCAGGGTGTTAGGTAACACTGAAGCTTTCTTT
TRBV20-1	TRBD1	.	TRBJ2-1	CSAGGQHMAGWSYNEQFF	TGCAGTGCTGGGGGACAGCATATGGCCGGGTGGTCCTACAATGAGCAGTTCTTC
TRBV5-1	.	few	TRBJ1-2	CASSLAPDTHYGYTF	TGCGCCAGCAGCTTGGCCCCGGACACCCACTATGGCTACACCTTC
TRBV27	.	many	TRBJ2-3	CASTSPGGSTDTQYF	TGTGCCAGCACCTCTCCCGGCGGAAGCACAGATACGCAGTATTTT
TRBV9	.	.	TRBJ2-3	CASSLRGLDTQYF	TGTGCCAGCAGCCTTCGGGGCCTAGATACGCAGTATTTT
TRBV20-1	.	few	TRBJ2-7	CSASGSGVPSYEQYF	TGCAGTGCTAGCGGGTCCGGGGTCCCCTCCTACGAGCAGTACTTC
TRBV5-1	TRBD1	.	TRBJ1-1	CASSEDGQGFSEAFF	TGCGCCAGCAGCGAGGATGGACAGGGGTTTTCTGAAGCTTTCTTT
TRBV7-9	TRBD1	few	TRBJ2-1	CASSLVGQGVNEQFF	TGTGCCAGCAGCTTAGTGGGACAGGGCGTCAATGAGCAGTTCTTC
TRBV30	TRBD2	.	TRBJ2-3	CAWSVTSGDTQYF	TGTGCCTGGAGTGTAACTAGCGGCGATACGCAGTATTTT
TRBV5-5	.	few	TRBJ1-1	CASSLSPGGRDKAFF	TGTGCCAGCAGCTTGAGTCCGGGTGGCCGGGATAAAGCTTTCTTT
TRBV20-1	.	few	TRBJ1-6	CSAREARVGGNSPLHF	TGCAGTGCTAGAGAGGCCAGGGTTGGTGGTAATTCACCCCTCCACTTT
TRBV10-2	TRBD1	few	TRBJ1-6	CASGGQGARPGNSPLHF	TGCGCCAGCGGCGGGCAGGGGGCGCGTCCTGGGAATTCACCCCTCCACTTT
TRBV6-4	TRBD2	few	TRBJ2-3	CASFASGPKGTDTQYF	TGTGCCAGCTTCGCTAGCGGCCCAAAGGGCACAGATACGCAGTATTTT
TRBV24-1	TRBD2	.	TRBJ2-1	CATSDPEGSGYEQFF	TGTGCCACCAGTGACCCAGAGGGTAGCGGGTATGAGCAGTTCTTC
TRBV9	TRBD1	.	TRBJ1-5	CASSVAGTGDQPQHF	TGTGCCAGCAGCGTAGCTGGGACAGGCGATCAGCCCCAGCATTTT
TRBV7-2	.	.	TRBJ2-3	CASRVPSTDTQYF	TGTGCCAGCCGGGTTCCTAGCACAGATACGCAGTATTTT
TRBV30	TRBD1	many	TRBJ2-7	CAWPHGTAYEQYF	TGTGCCTGGCCCCACGGGACAGCCTACGAGCAGTACTTC
TRBV24-1	.	.	TRBJ2-5	CATRSGRGYQETQYF	TGTGCCACCAGGTCTGGCAGGGGCTACCAAGAGACCCAGTACTTC
TRBV3-1	TRBD1	.	TRBJ2-5	CASSQGPGTANF	TGTGCCAGCAGCCAAGGCCCCGGGACAGCCAACTTC
TRBV21-1	.	many	TRBJ2-1	CASKGTGAYNKQFF	TGTGCCAGCAAAGGGACAGGGGCCTACAATAAGCAGTTCTTC
TRBV5-4	TRBD2	.	TRBJ2-7	CASSFGGPRENSYEQYF	TGTGCCAGCAGCTTCGGGGGACCGCGGGAGAATTCCTACGAGCAGTACTTC
TRBV5-1	.	.	TRBJ1-2	CASSQGPNYGYTF	TGCGCCAGCAGCCAGGGACCGAACTATGGCTACACCTTC
TRBV18	.	.	TRBJ2-2	CASSPITGELFF	TGTGCCAGCTCACCCATCACCGGGGAGCTGTTTTTT
TRBV2	.	many	TRBJ2-7	CASGSGTSGSEQYF	TGTGCCAGCGGCTCCGGGACCTCGGGATCCGAGCAGTACTTC
TRBV2	TRBD2	few	TRBJ2-5	CASSDGGGPRTQYF	TGTGCCAGCAGTGACGGGGGAGGGCCCAGGACCCAGTACTTC
TRBV5-4	TRBD2	few	TRBJ2-7	CASSLRLAGEQYF	TGTGCCAGCAGCTTGAGACTAGCTGGGGAGCAGTACTTC
TRBV5-1	.	.	TRBJ2-3	CASSLAQSTDTQYF	TGCGCCAGCAGCTTGGCCCAGTCCACAGATACGCAGTATTTT
TRBV5-1	.	many	TRBJ2-7	CASSLAPRDEQYF	TGCGCCAGCAGCTTGGCCCCGAGGGACGAGCAGTACTTC
TRBV11-2	.	few	TRBJ2-3	CASSSPGRRTDTQYF	TGTGCCAGCAGCTCCCCCGGCCGCCGCACAGATACGCAGTATTTT
TRBV18	.	many	TRBJ1-2	CASSRDGASNYGYTF	TGTGCCAGCTCTCGGGACGGAGCCTCTAACTATGGCTACACCTTC
TRBV7-8	TRBD2	once	TRBJ2-1	CASSSDRFGLAGGLSPSYNEQFF	TGTGCCAGCAGCTCCGACCGATTCGGACTAGCGGGAGGGCTGTCCCCATCCTACAATGAGCAGTTCTTC
TRBV28	.	few	TRBJ2-7	CASSLIAYEQYF	TGTGCCAGCAGTTTAATAGCCTACGAGCAGTACTTC
TRBV28	.	many	TRBJ1-5	CASSLSGLNHQPQHF	TGTGCCAGCAGTTTATCCGGATTGAACCATCAGCCCCAGCATTTT
TRBV29-1	.	few	TRBJ2-6	CSAYSGANVLTF	TGCAGCGCTTATTCTGGGGCCAACGTCCTGACTTTC
TRBV28	.	.	TRBJ1-6	CASSSPVPRNSPLHF	TGTGCCAGCAGTTCCCCGGTCCCAAGAAATTCACCCCTCCACTTT
TRBV20-1	.	few	TRBJ1-1	CSARPALLGWNTEAFF	TGCAGTGCTAGGCCTGCCCTGCTGGGGTGGAACACTGAAGCTTTCTTT
TRBV30	.	.	TRBJ2-3	CAWSVSSSTDTQYF	TGTGCCTGGAGTGTATCGTCTAGCACAGATACGCAGTATTTT
TRBV20-1	TRBD2	.	TRBJ2-1	CSAPSSGMNEQFF	TGCAGTGCCCCGAGCAGCGGGATGAATGAGCAGTTCTTC
TRBV28	TRBD1	.	TRBJ2-7	CASSSTGTGFHEQYF	TGTGCCAGCAGCTCCACCGGGACAGGGTTCCACGAGCAGTACTTC
TRBV5-1	TRBD1	once	TRBJ2-2	CASSPDRANTGELFF	TGCGCCAGCAGCCCCGACAGGGCGAACACCGGGGAGCTGTTTTTT
TRBV7-2	.	few	TRBJ1-3	CASSSGRHSGNTIYF	TGTGCCAGCAGCTCCGGACGCCACTCTGGAAACACCATATATTTT
TRBV15	TRBD1	many	TRBJ1-6	CATSSQTGDSPLHF	TGTGCCACCAGCAGTCAGACAGGGGACTCACCCCTCCACTTT
TRBV2	.	.	TRBJ1-1	CASSDRRAEAFF	TGTGCCAGCAGTGACAGGAGGGCTGAAGCTTTCTTT
TRBV7-8	.	.	TRBJ1-1	CASCMNTEAFF	TGTGCCAGCTGCATGAACACTGAAGCTTTCTTT
TRBV24-1	TRBD1	few	TRBJ1-5	CATSGTDRGGVRQPQHF	TGTGCCACCAGTGGCACCGACAGGGGCGGGGTACGTCAGCCCCAGCATTTT